This TCR beta chain was profiled in a study of T cells in Graves' hyperthyroidism and ophthalmopathy. Trimming took 7 bases from V and 2 from J; bases not matched to a gene: 10. The CDR3 consists of 15 residues. The germline CDR1 and CDR2 sequences are LNHDA and SQIVND (reference sequence). Patients aged 18 to 65 with hyperthyroidism were newly diagnosed, with duration under 2 months. Orbital computed tomography, thyroid ultrasound, serum thyroxine and TRAb, and clinical symptoms together informed the diagnoses. Authors of the study amplified TCR beta CDR3 regions from RNA transcripts. HTBI primers were employed in a first-round RT-PCR of the TCR CDR3. MiXCR was run by TCRdb on the multiplex PCR reads, yielding one entry per CDR3 protein. The sample has under 800,000 distinct CDR3 sequences, around 15% seen once. This clonotype was counted only a few times. What it recognizes is unknown. Study observations and caveats: From stable hyperthyroidism, ophthalmopathy was set apart by a 13 V-J model.

The source of this sequence is a woman aged 18-30 years with Graves' hyperthyroidism. The V call is TRBV19, the J call TRBJ1-1; TRBD1 matches at 7 bases. The sequencing input was blood. The CDR3, as DNA: TGTGCCAGTACCAATCTACAGGGGCTCAACACTGAAGCTTTCTTT. This sequence encodes CASTNLQGLNTEAFF. The full variable domain, in which reference TRBV19 and TRBJ1-1 provide the parts outside the CDR3, is DGGITQSPKYLFRKEGQNVTLSCEQNLNHDAMYWYRQDPGQGLRLIYYSQIVNDFQKGDIAEGYSVSREKKESFPLTVTSAQKNPTAFYLCASTNLQGLNTEAFFGQGTRLTVV.